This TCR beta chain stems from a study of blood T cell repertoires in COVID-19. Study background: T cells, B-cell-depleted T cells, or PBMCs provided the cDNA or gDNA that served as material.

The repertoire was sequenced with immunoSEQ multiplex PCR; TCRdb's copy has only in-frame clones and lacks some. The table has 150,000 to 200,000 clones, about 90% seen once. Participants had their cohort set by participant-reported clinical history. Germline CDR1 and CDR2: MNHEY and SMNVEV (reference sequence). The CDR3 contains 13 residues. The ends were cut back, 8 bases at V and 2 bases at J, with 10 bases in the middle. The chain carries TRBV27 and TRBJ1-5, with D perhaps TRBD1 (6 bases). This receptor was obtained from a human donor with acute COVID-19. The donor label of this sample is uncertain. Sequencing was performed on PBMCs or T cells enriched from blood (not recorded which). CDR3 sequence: CASGRGGNQPQHF. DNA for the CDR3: TGTGCCAGCGGCAGGGGAGGCAATCAGCCCCAGCATTTT.